This T cell receptor beta chain was sequenced for a study of blood T cell repertoires in COVID-19. Study in general: Specimens from acute and convalescent COVID-19 originated in the United States, Italy and Spain. The cDNA or gDNA used as material had been derived from T cells, B-cell-depleted T cells, or PBMCs.

Authors' analysis steps: Estimated nucleated cell counts came from reference gene primer amplification. Profiled with immunoSEQ multiplex PCR; TCRdb holds only in-frame clones, not every one. V and J calls and clone size are given by that table; D and trimming were obtained from the DNA. The sample shows roughly 120,000 clones, more than 70% of them seen only once. The receptor comes from an older woman who had recovered from COVID-19. Sequences were obtained from peripheral blood.

CDR3 sequence reads: CASSLGTSGVTDTQYF. CDR3 in DNA: TGTGCCAGCAGCTTAGGGACTAGCGGGGTGACAGATACGCAGTATTTT. The chain recombines TRBV7-2 with TRBJ2-3; 12 positions agree with TRBD2. This CDR3 comprises 16 residues. In germline, CDR1 is SGHTA, CDR2 FQGNSA. The V and J ends lost 1 base and 3 bases, in that order; junction bases with no gene match: 2.